This T cell receptor (beta chain) was captured in a study of tumor-infiltrating lymphocytes in oesophageal squamous cell carcinoma. The CDR3 runs 13 residues. V lost 4 bases, J lost 4 bases, and 10 bases lay in between. CDR1 is LGHDT and CDR2 is YNNKEL in the germline V gene (reference sequence). MiXCR was run by TCRdb on the PCR reads, yielding one entry per CDR3 protein. The sample records around 12,000 distinct CDR3 sequences, around 56% being singletons. The rearrangement links TRBV3-1 to TRBJ1-1; D may be TRBD1 (6 bases). The source material was blood. The TCR sequence derives from a female donor with esophageal squamous cell carcinoma. As DNA, the CDR3 is TGTGCCAGCAGCCGAAGCAGGGGCACTGAAGCTTTCTTT. It codes for CASSRSRGTEAFF.